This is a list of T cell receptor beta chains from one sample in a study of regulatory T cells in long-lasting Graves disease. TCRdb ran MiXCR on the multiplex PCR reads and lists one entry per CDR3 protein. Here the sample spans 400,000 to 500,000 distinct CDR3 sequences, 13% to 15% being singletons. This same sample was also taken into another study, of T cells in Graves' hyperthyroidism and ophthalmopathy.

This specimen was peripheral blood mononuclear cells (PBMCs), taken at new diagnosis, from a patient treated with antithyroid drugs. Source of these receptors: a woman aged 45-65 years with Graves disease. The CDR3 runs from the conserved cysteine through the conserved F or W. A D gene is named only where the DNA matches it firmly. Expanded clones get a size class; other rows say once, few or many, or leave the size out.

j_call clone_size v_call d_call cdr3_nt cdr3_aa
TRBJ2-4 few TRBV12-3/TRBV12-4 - TGTGCCAGCACCAAAGAGGACAGTTTACTAGCCAAAAACATTCAGTACTTC CASTKEDSLLAKNIQYF
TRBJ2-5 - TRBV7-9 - TGTGCCAGCAGCTTCGGTACTCGGGAGACCCAGTACTTC CASSFGTRETQYF
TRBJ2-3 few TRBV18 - TGTGCCAGCTCACCCCGCGGGTCCACAGGTAGCACAGATACGCAGTATTTT CASSPRGSTGSTDTQYF
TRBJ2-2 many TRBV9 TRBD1 TGTGCCAGCGCAGGGGGTGGCAGCGGGGAGCTGTTTTTT CASAGGGSGELFF
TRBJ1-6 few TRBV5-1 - TGCGCCAGCAGCTTGGGATCCGCAGTGGGGGGGTGGAATTCACCCCTCCACTTT CASSLGSAVGGWNSPLHF
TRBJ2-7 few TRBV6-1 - TGTGCCAGCAGTCCCAGGGCTTCCGCCTCCTACGAGCAGTACTTC CASSPRASASYEQYF
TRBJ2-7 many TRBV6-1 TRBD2 TGTGCCAGCAGTGGCGAAGAAAGACTAGCATACGAGCAGTACTTC CASSGEERLAYEQYF
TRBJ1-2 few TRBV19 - TGTGCCAGTAGTTGGGGAATCTATGGCTACACCTTC CASSWGIYGYTF
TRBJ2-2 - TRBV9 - TGTGCCAGCAGCGGGGGGACGGGCAATACGAACACCGGGGAGCTGTTTTTT CASSGGTGNTNTGELFF
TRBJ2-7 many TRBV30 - TGTGCCTGTCGTGCTGCAAACTACGAGCAGTACTTC CACRAANYEQYF
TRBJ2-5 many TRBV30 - TGTGCCTGGTGCCGGGACACCCAAGAGACCCAGTACTTC CAWCRDTQETQYF
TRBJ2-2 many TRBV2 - TGTGCCAGCACTCCATCGGGTACTAACACCGGGGAGCTGTTTTTT CASTPSGTNTGELFF
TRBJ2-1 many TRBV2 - TGTGCCAGCAGTGGGAGTAGCGGTAACTCCTACAATGAGCAGTTCTTC CASSGSSGNSYNEQFF
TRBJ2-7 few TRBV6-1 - TGTGCCAGCAGAACGGGACAAATAACCTACGAGCAGTACTTC CASRTGQITYEQYF
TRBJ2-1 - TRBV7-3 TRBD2 TGTGCCAGCAGCTTATATCTAGCGGGGGTTGGTGGTGAGCAGTTCTTC CASSLYLAGVGGEQFF
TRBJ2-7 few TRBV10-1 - TGCGCCAGCAGTGGGCCTGGGTACGAGCAGTACTTC CASSGPGYEQYF
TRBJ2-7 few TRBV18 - TGTGCCAGCTCTCCCGGAGTTCTCACGGAGGGGAACGAGCAGTACTTC CASSPGVLTEGNEQYF
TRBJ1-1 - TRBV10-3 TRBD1 TGCGCCATCAGCCGGGACAGGGCTGACACTGAAGCTTTCTTT CAISRDRADTEAFF
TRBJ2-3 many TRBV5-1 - TGCGCCAGCAGCAACGAGCCAGGGACAGATACGCAGTATTTT CASSNEPGTDTQYF
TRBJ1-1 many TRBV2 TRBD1 TGTGCCACCCCAGGCAGGGGGCGCGGTCTGAACACTGAAGCTTTCTTT CATPGRGRGLNTEAFF
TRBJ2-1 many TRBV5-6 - TGTGCCAGCAGCTCATGGGGGACATCCAACAATGAGCAGTTCTTC CASSSWGTSNNEQFF
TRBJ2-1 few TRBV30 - TGTGCCTGGAGTGTGAGGTGGGGGACGGGGAGCTCCTACAATGAGCAGTTCTTC CAWSVRWGTGSSYNEQFF
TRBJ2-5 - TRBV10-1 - TGCGCCAGCAGTGCTAGACAGGGAGGGGGAGAGACCCAGTACTTC CASSARQGGGETQYF
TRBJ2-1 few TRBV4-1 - TGCGCCAGCAGCCAAGTTGAAATTCGTAAGGGATACAATGAGCAGTTCTTC CASSQVEIRKGYNEQFF
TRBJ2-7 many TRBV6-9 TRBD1 TGTGCCAGCAGTTACGTGGACGCGGGCGTGGGACAGTGGTACGAGCAGTACTTC CASSYVDAGVGQWYEQYF
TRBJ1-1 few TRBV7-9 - TGTGCCAGCAGCTCGATTACAGGGCCCACTGAAGCTTTCTTT CASSSITGPTEAFF
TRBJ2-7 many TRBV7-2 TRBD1 TGTGCCAGCAGCTCGACAGGGGCGTTAAGCCCCTACGAGCAGTACTTC CASSSTGALSPYEQYF